This T cell receptor beta chain was profiled in a study of human T cells and chemical hapten exposure. Study-level background: Patch tests containing 0.01% DPC, applied to the upper back, were read at 6 days. The variation in per-sample TCR yields arose mainly from small differences in pooled library volumes. Study conclusions and caveats: No change in TCRs above 1 in 1000 frequency was produced by DPC sensitization.

CDR3 length equals 14 residues. Trimming left V 3 bases short and J 3 bases short, with 12 bases between. TCRdb independently ran MiXCR on the RACE reads; one entry per CDR3 protein. The sample includes approximately 90,000 distinct CDR3 sequences, 8.5% to 9% of them seen just once. There are a few counts of this clonotype. No antigen is known for it. Time point described: pre-sensitization, week 0. Stated treatment: therapeutic diphenylcyclopropenone sensitization with weekly scalp DPC. The chain joins TRBV12-3 or TRBV12-4 to TRBJ2-7; TRBD2 might be the D (6 bases). The receptor comes from a man in his forties with alopecia areata. Some clones in this sample may be carry-over from other donors' samples. The specimen comprised whole blood, sampled in connection with sensitization to the hapten diphenylcyclopropenone (DPC). CDR3 protein: CASSFQLALYEQYF. DNA for the CDR3: TGTGCCAGCAGTTTTCAACTAGCTCTCTACGAGCAGTACTTC.